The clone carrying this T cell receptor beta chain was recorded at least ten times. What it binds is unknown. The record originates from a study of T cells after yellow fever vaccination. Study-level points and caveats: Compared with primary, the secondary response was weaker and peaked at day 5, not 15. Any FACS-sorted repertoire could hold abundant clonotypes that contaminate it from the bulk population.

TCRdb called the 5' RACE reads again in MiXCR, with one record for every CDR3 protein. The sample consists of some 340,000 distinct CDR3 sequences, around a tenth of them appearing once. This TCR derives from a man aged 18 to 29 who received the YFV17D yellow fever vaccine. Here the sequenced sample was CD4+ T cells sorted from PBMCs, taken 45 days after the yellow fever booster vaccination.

Here the CDR3 DNA reads TGCGCCAGCAGCTTGGGACAGGTCGCGGATACGCAGTATTTT. It specifies CASSLGQVADTQYF. V and J are TRBV5-1 and TRBJ2-3; maybe TRBD1 (6 bases). Trimming cost V 0 bases and J 6 bases, with 11 bases left between them. Germline CDR1 and CDR2: SGHRS and YFSETQ. There are 14 residues in the CDR3.